This entry lists 2 T cell receptor beta chains sequenced from one sample in a study of blood T cell repertoires in COVID-19. Measured with immunoSEQ multiplex PCR; TCRdb has only the in-frame clones, and not every one. Of about 310,000 clones in the sample, roughly 90% are singletons; the top ten hold just under 9.5%. Material for sequencing was PBMCs or T cells enriched from blood (not recorded which). All receptors come from a woman under 40 who had recovered from COVID-19.

The chain employs TRBV27 and TRBJ1-5, with D possibly TRBD1 on 5 matching bases. The CDR3 sequence is 14 residues long. Germline V gives CDR1 MNHEY, CDR2 SMNVEV (reference sequence). Trimming shortened V by 1 base and J by 7 bases, and 11 bases separated the two germline ends. CDR3 DNA: TGTGCCAGCAGTTTATTTGGAGGGGAACAGCCCCAGCATTTT. This encodes CASSLFGGEQPQHF.

The chain has TRBV24-1 and TRBJ2-7; D is possibly TRBD1 (6 bases). V was pared by 11 bases and J by 7 bases, with 14 bases between. Germline V gene sequence: CDR1 KGHDR, CDR2 SFDVKD. This CDR3 is built from 11 residues. The DNA of the CDR3 is TGTGCCATCTTTGACAGGCTTGAGCAGTACTTC. It yields the protein CAIFDRLEQYF.